A selection of T cell receptor beta chains follows, all from one sample in a study of blood T cell repertoires in COVID-19. TCRdb's table, derived via immunoSEQ multiplex PCR, lists solely in-frame clones and lacks some. The sample holds tens of thousands of clones, about nine tenths seen once. The sample consisted of peripheral blood. The receptors derive from a man younger than 35 with COVID-19, enrolled during active disease. CDR3s include the opening cysteine and the closing phenylalanine or tryptophan. Each record gives: J gene, D gene, V gene, clone size, CDR3 DNA, CDR3 protein. D genes are given only for firm matches. Not all rows give a size; the values are once, few, many and, for expanded clones, a class.

>TRBJ2-4|NA|TRBV28|NA
TGTGCCAGCAGTTTCCCAGGGGAGGGAGACATTCAGTACTTC
CASSFPGEGDIQYF
>TRBJ1-2|TRBD1|TRBV29-1|NA
TGCAGCGTCACTGACAGGGACTATGGCTACACCTTC
CSVTDRDYGYTF
>TRBJ2-7|TRBD1|TRBV2|NA
TGTGCCAGCAGTGAAGCGCGGGACAGGGTCTCCTACGAGCAGTACTTC
CASSEARDRVSYEQYF
>TRBJ1-6|NA|TRBV6-1|once
TGTGCCAGCAGTGAAGTGGAGGTACCGCTCCACTTT
CASSEVEVPLHF
>TRBJ2-3|NA|TRBV19|NA
TGTGCCAGTAGTGCAGGGGGCACAGATACGCAGTATTTT
CASSAGGTDTQYF
>TRBJ2-3|TRBD1|TRBV7-9|NA
TGTGCCAGCAGCTTAGCGGGACAGTCCACAGATACGCAGTATTTT
CASSLAGQSTDTQYF
>TRBJ2-5|NA|TRBV6-6|NA
TGTGCCAGCAGACACCCACGGGACCAAGAGACCCAGTACTTC
CASRHPRDQETQYF
>TRBJ1-2|NA|TRBV6-2/TRBV6-3|NA
TGTGCCAGCAGTCCGAGGTCGGGGGACCGCTATGGCTACACCTTC
CASSPRSGDRYGYTF
>TRBJ1-5|NA|TRBV28|few
TGTGCCAGCAGTCCCGGAGACAGTCAGCCCCAGCATTTT
CASSPGDSQPQHF
>TRBJ2-1|NA|TRBV7-9|NA
TGTGCCAGCAGCTTAGACCTAAACAATGAGCAGTTCTTC
CASSLDLNNEQFF
>TRBJ2-3|NA|TRBV9|NA
TGTGCCAGCAGCGTAGCCAGGGGTAAGGATACGCAGTATTTT
CASSVARGKDTQYF
>TRBJ1-2|TRBD1|TRBV27|NA
TGTGCCAGCTCTGCAGGGGGCATGAGCTATGGCTACACCTTC
CASSAGGMSYGYTF
>TRBJ1-2|NA|TRBV18|NA
TGTGCCAGCTCACCGAGACAGGACTCTAACTATGGCTACACCTTC
CASSPRQDSNYGYTF
>TRBJ2-1|TRBD1|TRBV5-1|NA
TGCGCCAGCAGCGTGAACCGGGACAGGGTCCACAATGAGCAGTTCTTC
CASSVNRDRVHNEQFF
>TRBJ2-6|NA|TRBV3-1/TRBV3-2|NA
TGTGCCAGCAGGCCAAGTAATGTGGCCGGGGCCAACGTCCTGACTTTC
CASRPSNVAGANVLTF
>TRBJ2-1|NA|TRBV11-2|few
TGTGCCAGCAGCACCCAAGGAACGGGTGAGCAGTTCTTC
CASSTQGTGEQFF
>TRBJ1-3|NA|TRBV29-1|NA
TGCAGCGTTGAAGACAGATTCTCTGGAAACACCATATATTTT
CSVEDRFSGNTIYF
>TRBJ2-3|NA|TRBV9|NA
TGTGCCAGCAGCCCCCGCGCGGGCTATTCCACAGATACGCAGTATTTT
CASSPRAGYSTDTQYF
>TRBJ1-3|NA|TRBV5-4|NA
TGTGCCACCAGCCACTCTGGAAACACCATATATTTT
CATSHSGNTIYF
>TRBJ2-7|NA|TRBV11-2|NA
TGTGCCAGCAGCTTGGGGGGGGCAGCCTACGAGCAGTACTTC
CASSLGGAAYEQYF
>TRBJ2-1|NA|TRBV6-2/TRBV6-3|NA
TGTGCCAGCAGTTATTATGAGCGCGATGAGCAGTTCTTC
CASSYYERDEQFF
>TRBJ1-1|TRBD1|TRBV11-2|NA
TGTGCCAGCAGCTTAGGACAGGGTGGCACTGAAGCTTTCTTT
CASSLGQGGTEAFF
>TRBJ1-1|TRBD1|TRBV25-1|NA
TGTGCCAGCAGTCCACAGGGGGGCACTGAAGCTTTCTTT
CASSPQGGTEAFF
>TRBJ2-3|TRBD2|TRBV5-4|NA
TGTGCCAGCACACCCCCCCCTAGCGGGCCTACAGATACGCAGTATTTT
CASTPPPSGPTDTQYF
>TRBJ2-7|NA|TRBV19|NA
TGTGCCAGTGCCTGGACAGACAACTACGAGCAGTACTTC
CASAWTDNYEQYF
>TRBJ1-1|TRBD1|TRBV15|NA
TGTGCCACCAGCCGCTTCCACAACAGGGGGCGTTCTGAAGCTTTCTTT
CATSRFHNRGRSEAFF
>TRBJ2-6|NA|TRBV7-3|NA
TGTGCCAGCAGCCGTCAGGAGGCTGGGGCCAACGTCCTGACTTTC
CASSRQEAGANVLTF
>TRBJ2-7|TRBD1|TRBV19|few
TGTGCCAGTAGTACCCGGACAGGGGCGGGAGACGAGCAGTACTTC
CASSTRTGAGDEQYF
>TRBJ1-5|NA|TRBV7-8|NA
TGTGCCAGCAGCTCCAGTGCAGGGTCTGGGCAGCCCCAGCATTTT
CASSSSAGSGQPQHF
>TRBJ1-6|TRBD1|TRBV30|NA
TGTGCCTGGGATTTAGACCGGGACAGGGCCAATTCACCCCTCCACTTT
CAWDLDRDRANSPLHF
>TRBJ1-6|NA|TRBV30|NA
TGTGCCTGGCGCTACGCAGGAAATTCACCCCTCCACTTT
CAWRYAGNSPLHF
>TRBJ1-1|NA|TRBV19|NA
TGTGCCAGTAGTATCGGTATGAACACTGAAGCTTTCTTT
CASSIGMNTEAFF
>TRBJ1-1|NA|TRBV3-1/TRBV3-2|NA
TGTGCCAGCAGCCAATTCCAGGGCTCTGAAGCTTTCTTT
CASSQFQGSEAFF
>TRBJ2-5|TRBD2|TRBV5-5|NA
TGTGCCAGCAGCTTGTTCACGGGAGGGGCAGAGACCCAGTACTTC
CASSLFTGGAETQYF
>TRBJ1-2|NA|TRBV6-5|NA
TGTGCCAGCACCCGGACAGAAAACTATGGCTACACCTTC
CASTRTENYGYTF
>TRBJ2-1|TRBD1|TRBV19|NA
TGTGCCACGGCGACAGGGGGTGTTGAGCAGTTCTTC
CATATGGVEQFF
>TRBJ1-1|TRBD1|TRBV3-1/TRBV3-2|NA
TGTGCCAGCAGCCCTTACTCCGGGACAGCAAGAGGAACTTTCTTT
CASSPYSGTARGTFF
>TRBJ1-2|NA|TRBV19|NA
TGTGCCAGTAGTATCGCACAGGGCGATGGCTACACCTTC
CASSIAQGDGYTF
>TRBJ1-5|NA|TRBV27|NA
TGTGCCACCCCAGGCAGCCATAGCAATCAGCCCCAGCATTTT
CATPGSHSNQPQHF
>TRBJ2-3|TRBD1|TRBV28|NA
TGTGCCAGCAGTGTAGGACAGGCGAACACAGATACGCAGTATTTT
CASSVGQANTDTQYF
>TRBJ2-5|NA|TRBV18|NA
TGTGCCAGCTCACCCGATCTCGGGGGGCGTGAGACCCAGTACTTC
CASSPDLGGRETQYF